This TCR beta chain was identified in a study of a mutant IDH1 vaccine in newly diagnosed glioma (dated by TCRdb to about 2021). Some background on the complete study: Of the roughly 34 treated patients, approximately 62% were male and approximately 38% were female, and the mean age was 40.4 years. Peripheral blood samples were drawn at six visits, namely V03 (baseline), V05, V07, V10, V12 and V13. Longitudinal TCRB deep sequencing was performed for 20 to 30 treated patients wherever samples were available for exploratory analyses. Prior to enrollment, patients had been given standard therapy consisting of radiotherapy alone, temozolomide alone, or radiochemotherapy with temozolomide, with the combination given to most patients. Beyond this particular receptor, the publication reports: Availability determined which PBMC samples were chosen for TCRB deep sequencing. It was noted by the authors that analyses of patient blood samples could not be reproduced owing to sample limitations. No apparent relationship was observed between pseudoprogression and alterations in the top peripheral T cell clonotypes detected by TCRB sequencing. Immune responses induced by the vaccine were seen in about 93% of patients across multiple MHC alleles.

As concerns this clone: Its antigen is unknown. No much larger clone exists at a distance of one base, and base qualities are not known.

This sample's time point label indicates: baseline, week 1 (first vaccination visit). Interpreted using the paper, the treatment or condition label stands for: pre-vaccination baseline after standard-of-care therapy. The donors had newly diagnosed IDH1-mutant astrocytomas of WHO grade 3 or 4 that showed loss of nuclear ATRX. The samples were drawn from NOA16, a multicentre, single-arm, open-label phase I trial in Germany that tested a mutant IDH1 peptide vaccine in humans for the first time. For immunogenicity testing, the blood drawn at visit V03 was used as the baseline sample. Genomic DNA for TCRB sequencing was extracted from EDTA blood using the DNeasy Blood and Tissue Kit. The receptor library was made with the immunoSEQ multiplex PCR assay. Rearranged TCR beta chain sequences were amplified using the hsTCRB Kit according to the manufacturer's protocol. TCRB libraries were sequenced on an Illumina MiSeq. The study's processing was this. The kit vendor's proprietary platform handled demultiplexing, trimming and gene mapping. TCRdb's version of the immuneACCESS table is confined to in-frame rearrangements and falls short of the full clone set. An unresolved V gene accounts for under half of the shortfall where checked; the remainder is of unknown origin. The V and J calls and clone size are taken from that table; D and trimming were inferred from the DNA. The sample includes around 50,000 clones, with 86% observed a single time. The ten most abundant clones make up about 2.2% of the sample.

The CDR3 runs 16 amino acids, cysteine and phenylalanine included. CDR3 DNA only is kept here, 48 bases in frame from base 1. Via the germline V gene (reference sequence), CDR1 is LNHNV and CDR2 YYDKDF. Trimming leaves V shorter by 4 bases and J shorter by 1 base, with the junction holding 5 bases beyond the gene matches. This clonotype was obtained from a man aged 35-49 years with glioma. The sample in question was PBMCs, obtained from a glioma patient treated with radiotherapy, temozolomide or both. Here the chain combines TRBV15 and TRBJ2-5; a stretch of 11 junction bases matches TRBD2. The CDR3 loop reads CATSMGLAEGQETQYF. In nucleotides, the sequence is TGTGCCACCAGCATGGGACTAGCGGAAGGCCAAGAGACCCAGTACTTC.